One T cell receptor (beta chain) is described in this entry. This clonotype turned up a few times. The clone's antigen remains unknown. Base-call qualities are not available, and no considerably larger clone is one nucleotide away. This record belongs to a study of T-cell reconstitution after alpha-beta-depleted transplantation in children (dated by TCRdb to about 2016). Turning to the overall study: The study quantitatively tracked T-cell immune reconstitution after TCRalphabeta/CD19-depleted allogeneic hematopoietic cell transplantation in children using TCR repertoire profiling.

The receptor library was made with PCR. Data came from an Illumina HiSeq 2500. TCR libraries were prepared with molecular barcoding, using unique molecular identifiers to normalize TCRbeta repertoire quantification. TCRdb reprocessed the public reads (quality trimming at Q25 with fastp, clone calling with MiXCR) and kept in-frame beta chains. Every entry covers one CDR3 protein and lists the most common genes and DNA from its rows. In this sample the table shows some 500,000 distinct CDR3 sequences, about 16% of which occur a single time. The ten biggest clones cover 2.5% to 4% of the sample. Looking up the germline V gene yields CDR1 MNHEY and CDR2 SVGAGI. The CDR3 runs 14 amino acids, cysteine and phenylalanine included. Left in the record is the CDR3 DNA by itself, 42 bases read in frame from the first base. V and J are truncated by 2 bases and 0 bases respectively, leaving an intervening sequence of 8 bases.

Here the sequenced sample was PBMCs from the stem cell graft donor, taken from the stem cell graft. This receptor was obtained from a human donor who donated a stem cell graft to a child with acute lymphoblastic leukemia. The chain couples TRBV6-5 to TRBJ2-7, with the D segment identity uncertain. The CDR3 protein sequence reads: CASSYSRSSYEQYF. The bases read TGTGCCAGCAGTTACAGCAGGAGCTCCTACGAGCAGTACTTC.